The entry that follows covers one T cell receptor (beta chain) sequence. What this receptor recognizes is not known. Other DNA variants within this sample encode the same CDR3. The sample belongs to a study of cytomegalovirus exposure and HLA in healthy donors (TCRdb year 2017). Looking at the study overall: An earlier analysis of approximately 550 of the donors reported approximately 290 Gb of sequence data and 120 million or so unique TCR beta sequences from about 180 million T cells. Besides the first cohort of roughly 700 subjects, a separate validation cohort made up of 120 different subjects was used. Using immunosequencing, the study profiled T cell repertoires from about 650 subjects and related those repertoires to cytomegalovirus serostatus. Among the roughly 400 genotyped donors, about 85% belonged to the genetic ancestry cluster associated with self-reported Caucasian donors. Both class I and class II loci were covered by HLA typing, at four-digit resolution. All discovery cohort repertoires had been generated using a single sequencing platform. To predict cytomegalovirus infection status, the study brought together high-throughput TCR immunosequencing, statistical association of individual TCRs with disease status, and machine learning. A later genetic analysis used genome-wide SNP genotypes for about 55% of the 666 donors, treating that subset as a discovery cohort. Typing coverage varied by locus: roughly 629-630 donors for A, B, C, DRB1 and DQB1; roughly 510 for DQA1; more than 600 for DPA1; roughly 450 for DPB1. The study aimed to test whether cataloging public T cell receptors could reveal signatures of past pathogen exposure. Donor age, sex, ethnicity and CMV serostatus were compiled alongside the repertoire data. To study patterns of TCR occurrence, a later analysis re-analyzed previously published TCR beta repertoires from around 660 donors and added high-resolution HLA genotyping. Rather than using new phenotypic data, the later analysis identified candidate immune exposures from TCR beta sequences and from how often those sequences occurred across donors. An early release covering some 640 HLA-typed donors comprised roughly 300 gigabases of sequencing data and roughly 85 million unique TCR sequences. About five DR-DQ haplotypes were treated as single units for association and clustering because of strong linkage in the cohort. Across 300 to 500 genotyped donors of the cohort, an average of roughly 200,000 unique TCR beta nucleotide sequences per donor were sequenced, and 15% to 20% of those sequences were non-productive. To decide whether each TCR beta V gene segment behaved as functional or pseudogenic, an earlier analysis of some 600 of the donors relied on high-throughput TCR beta sequencing.

Receptor libraries were prepared by the immunoSEQ multiplex PCR assay. For the multiplex PCR, a mixture combining 60 forward primers for TCR Vbeta segments and 13 reverse primers for TCR Jbeta segments was used. The CDR3 region of rearranged TCR beta genes was amplified from genomic DNA with a multiplex PCR assay. The amplified TCR beta libraries were sequenced on the Illumina HiSeq System as 87-base-pair reads. The authors processed their data as follows. A later analysis counted tens of millions of unique TCR beta chains across the 666 repertoires, and some 11 million of these chains were shared by at least two donors. To remove PCR and sequencing errors, raw reads were error-corrected and collapsed into unique sequences using a nearest-neighbor algorithm that merged closely related sequences. To assign V, D and J gene segments, CDR3 sequences were aligned to IMGT reference sequences. For a sequence to be retained, at least a six-nucleotide match to both a V gene segment and a J gene segment was required. Rearrangements were called productive when the CDR3 lacked stop codons and stayed in frame with V and J; all others were non-productive. CDR3 was defined according to IMGT convention as the region running from the second conserved V-encoded cysteine to the conserved J-encoded phenylalanine. Sequences without an unambiguous match to a single V gene segment were excluded from the earlier analysis of about 600 of the donors. In an earlier analysis of approximately 550 of the donors, V segments were called functional above 56.7% productive rearrangements and were called segregating when the between-donor standard deviation exceeded 5%. A statistical classification framework was built to diagnose cytomegalovirus status from the catalog of TCR beta chain sequences. A later analysis assigned V and J genes by comparing TCR nucleotide sequences with IMGT/GENE-DB human TR gene sequences. In a later analysis, CDR3 sequences and most-parsimonious VDJ recombination scenarios were assigned using the TCRdist pipeline. In a later analysis, every TCR beta chain was defined by the combination of its CDR3 amino acid sequence and its V-gene family, and reads without a unique V-gene family were dropped. To address suspected cross-contamination and a sequencing artifact, a later analysis removed 550 to 750 highly shared, low-generation-probability nucleotide sequences. For each public chain, a later analysis derived a clonal expansion index from normalized ranks of inferred template counts within each repertoire. A later analysis computed generation probabilities with a VDJ recombination model fitted to out-of-frame rearrangements, and checked the results against IGoR. A later analysis scored TCR-TCR, TCR-HLA and TCR-CMV co-occurrence with hypergeometric tests, applying a repertoire-size bias correction to TCR pairs. A later analysis estimated false discovery rates by permuting HLA or CMV assignments 20 times. In a later analysis, co-occurring TCRs were grouped using DBSCAN, and TCRdist sequence similarity was added for clustering within HLA-allele-positive subsets. Repertoires with fewer than 30,000 or more than 120,000 public chains were left out of co-occurrence clustering, as were a few repertoires with anomalous nucleotide sharing. TCRdb re-hosts the immuneACCESS table, in-frame sequences only. Its copies lack some clones; in the studies checked, an unresolved V gene accounts for under half of them, and the cause for the rest is not known. V, J and clone size reflect that table, while D and trimming were determined from the DNA. The sample's own table lists about 48,000 clones. Roughly 5.5% of the sample is taken by the ten largest.

Points the paper makes about the study in general: In both the original and validation cohorts, the classifier was reported to diagnose cytomegalovirus status with high specificity and sensitivity. Because counts were too low, around 17 rarely observed V segments, including chromosome 9 orphons, were left out of the earlier analysis of approximately 500 of the donors. A further reported finding was that TCR beta sequences accurately predicted the HLA-A and HLA-B alleles for most subjects in the first cohort. A total of fewer than 200 TCR beta chains were listed by the study as associated with cytomegalovirus. Linkage disequilibrium might explain the correlated functional status among segregating V segments, but an unknown experimental factor could not be ruled out. In a later analysis, more than 15,000 TCR beta sequences were associated with specific HLA alleles at a false discovery rate of 0.05. Compared with the roughly 670-donor mean, donors in an Asian-associated ancestry cluster had fewer N-insertions in productive TCRs, according to a later genetic analysis. It was suggested by the authors that the approach could potentially be generalized to other disease states and immunological phenotypes. The cohort was sequenced for TCR beta chains only, and without alpha or paired-chain data the features that could be detected were limited. Because some donors lacked HLA typing at each locus, the association tests relied only on the typed subset. Immune exposure information for the cohort was limited to CMV serostatus. In a later analysis, the rate of TCR association differed among HLA loci, with DRB1 alleles having the most associated TCRs and HLA-C alleles having the fewest. Across donors, most TCR sequences were observed very rarely, whereas some public TCRs were present in many individuals. A group of highly shared sequence variants was considered likely to be a technical artifact of the sequencing pipeline. In a later analysis, HLA-associated TCR beta chains were found to be more clonally expanded and to have lower generation probabilities than equally common non-associated chains. A few of the identified cytomegalovirus-associated TCR beta chains were confirmed in vitro to be specific for cytomegalovirus antigens. Assigning TCR associations to individual alleles was difficult when HLA alleles, especially DR and DQ, strongly co-occurred. A later genetic analysis associated a missense DCLRE1C variant with V-gene and J-gene trimming of TCR beta chains, and an independent cohort replicated the association. A later analysis found that most CMV-associated TCR beta chains appeared HLA-restricted, with HLA associations seemingly driven largely by CMV exposure. According to a later analysis, parvovirus B19, influenza, CMV and Epstein-Barr virus appeared linked to several top co-occurrence clusters. In an earlier analysis of some 500 of the donors, most TCR beta V segments appeared in productive rearrangements about 90% or about 30% of the time, broadly matching IMGT annotations. Sequencing depth was assumed to be roughly uniform across donors in the presence/absence analyses, though that assumption may not hold.

In total, roughly 670 healthy bone marrow donors made up the cohort. Cohort members were all nominally healthy when sampled, although unrecorded immune exposures were likely present. The donor tested CMV seropositive and was one of the 289 seropositive cohort members. A peripheral blood sample was collected from each donor, and TCR beta sequencing was performed on peripheral blood mononuclear cells. The Qiagen DNeasy Blood Extraction Kit was used to extract genomic DNA from the blood cell samples. The specimen sequenced was PBMCs. This TCR was sampled from a male donor in good health and CMV-seropositive.

The sequence in DNA is TGCGCCAGCAGCCCATCGGGGGGGGCGGGTGAAAAACTGTTTTTT. The resulting protein is CASSPSGGAGEKLFF. This chain is built from TRBV5-1 and TRBJ1-4, with TRBD1 as a weak D call on 6 bases. The germline V gene provides CDR1 SGHRS and CDR2 YFSETQ. The CDR3 starts with the cysteine, ends with the phenylalanine, and has 15 residues. The only DNA kept is the CDR3, 45 bases in frame from the first base. V was cut back by 4 bases and J by 7 bases, leaving a gap of 17 bases between them.